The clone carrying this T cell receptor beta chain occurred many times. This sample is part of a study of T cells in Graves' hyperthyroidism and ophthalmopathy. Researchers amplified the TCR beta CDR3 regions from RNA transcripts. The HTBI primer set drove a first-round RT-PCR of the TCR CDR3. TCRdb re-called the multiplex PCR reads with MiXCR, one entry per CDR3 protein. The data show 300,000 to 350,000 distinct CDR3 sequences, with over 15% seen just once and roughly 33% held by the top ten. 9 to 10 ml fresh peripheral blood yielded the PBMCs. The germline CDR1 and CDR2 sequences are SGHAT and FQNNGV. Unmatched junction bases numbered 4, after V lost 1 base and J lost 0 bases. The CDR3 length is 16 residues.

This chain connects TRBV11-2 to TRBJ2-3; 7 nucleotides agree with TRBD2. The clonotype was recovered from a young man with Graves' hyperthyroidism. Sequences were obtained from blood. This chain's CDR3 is CASSLGGAGSTDTQYF. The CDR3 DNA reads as TGTGCCAGCAGCTTAGGGGGAGCGGGGAGCACAGATACGCAGTATTTT. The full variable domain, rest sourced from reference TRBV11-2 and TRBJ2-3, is EAGVAQSPRYKIIEKRQSVAFWCNPISGHATLYWYQQILGQGPKLLIQFQNNGVVDDSQLPKDRFSAERLKGVDSTLKIQPAKLEDSAVYLCASSLGGAGSTDTQYFGPGTRLTVL.